This T cell receptor (beta chain) emerged from a study of blood T cells in healthy people across ages. General study findings and limits: Strong correlation was found linking TCR beta diversity to naive T cell percentage. Among long-lived donors, naive CD4+ cells were more numerous and diversity higher than in aged donors.

For this clonotype: Its antigen is not identified.

Germline assignment: CDR1 SQVTM and CDR2 ANQGSEA. This CDR3 has 14 amino acids. The V gene lost 1 base and the J gene lost 1 base, with 11 bases spanning the gap. Combining a sample-barcoded 5' primer with a J-beta primer mix, a second PCR ran for roughly 6 to 12 cycles. Using its own MiXCR run on the 5' RACE reads, TCRdb lists one record per CDR3 protein. The data hold 800,000 or so distinct CDR3 sequences, with under 80% observed a single time. This clonotype was sampled from a man younger than 40 in good health. The sample comprised blood. V is TRBV29-1 and J is TRBJ2-7, with D tentatively TRBD1 (5 bases). The chain's CDR3 is CSVEGSTGSYEQYF. CDR3 DNA: TGCAGCGTTGAAGGCTCCACAGGTTCCTACGAGCAGTACTTC.